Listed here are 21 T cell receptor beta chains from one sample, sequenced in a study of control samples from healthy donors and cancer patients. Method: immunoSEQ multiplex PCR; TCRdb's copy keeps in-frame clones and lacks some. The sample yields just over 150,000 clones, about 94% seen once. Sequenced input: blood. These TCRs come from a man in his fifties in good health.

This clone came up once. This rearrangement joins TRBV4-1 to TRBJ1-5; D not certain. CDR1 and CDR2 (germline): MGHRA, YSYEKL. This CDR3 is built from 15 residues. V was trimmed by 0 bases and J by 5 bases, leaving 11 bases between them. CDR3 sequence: CASSQEPLNDQPQHF. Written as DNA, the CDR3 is TGCGCCAGCAGCCAAGAGCCCCTGAATGATCAGCCCCAGCATTTT.

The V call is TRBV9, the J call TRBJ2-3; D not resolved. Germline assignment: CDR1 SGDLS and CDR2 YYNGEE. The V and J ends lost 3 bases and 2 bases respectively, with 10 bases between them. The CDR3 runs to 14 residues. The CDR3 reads CASSGPRVTDTQYF. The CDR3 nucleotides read TGTGCCAGCAGCGGACCCAGAGTCACAGATACGCAGTATTTT.

DNA for the CDR3: TGTGCCACCAGCACCAGGTCCGGGAGGGAGACCCAGTACTTC. Its translation is CATSTRSGRETQYF. V is TRBV15 and J is TRBJ2-5; 7 bases are a match to TRBD2. Per the germline V gene, CDR1 is LNHNV and CDR2 is YYDKDF (reference sequence). The CDR3 loop spans 14 amino acids. The trim removed 4 bases at V and 5 bases at J, leaving 7 bases unmatched.

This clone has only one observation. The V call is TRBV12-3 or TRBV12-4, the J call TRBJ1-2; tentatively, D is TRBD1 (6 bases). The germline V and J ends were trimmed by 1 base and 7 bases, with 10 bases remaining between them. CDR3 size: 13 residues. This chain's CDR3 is CASSLGGATGYTF. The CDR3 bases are TGTGCCAGCAGTTTAGGGGGGGCGACTGGCTACACCTTC.

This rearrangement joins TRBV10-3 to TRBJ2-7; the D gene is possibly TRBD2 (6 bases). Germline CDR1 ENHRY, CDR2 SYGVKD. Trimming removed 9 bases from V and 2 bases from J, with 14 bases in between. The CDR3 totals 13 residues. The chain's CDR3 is CAIRFSGTYEQYF. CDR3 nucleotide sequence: TGTGCCATTAGGTTTAGCGGTACCTACGAGCAGTACTTC.

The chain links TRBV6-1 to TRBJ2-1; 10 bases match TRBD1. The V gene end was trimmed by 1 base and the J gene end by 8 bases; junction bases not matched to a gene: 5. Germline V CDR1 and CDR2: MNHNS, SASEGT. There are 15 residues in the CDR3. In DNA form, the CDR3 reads TGTGCCAGCAGTGAAGAGGGACAGGGGTTCTATGAGCAGTTCTTC. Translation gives CASSEEGQGFYEQFF.

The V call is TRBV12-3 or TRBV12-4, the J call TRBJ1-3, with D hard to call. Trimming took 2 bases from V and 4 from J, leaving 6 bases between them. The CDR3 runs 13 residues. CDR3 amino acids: CASSLMGGNTIYF. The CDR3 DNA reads TGTGCCAGCAGTTTAATGGGGGGAAACACCATATATTTT.

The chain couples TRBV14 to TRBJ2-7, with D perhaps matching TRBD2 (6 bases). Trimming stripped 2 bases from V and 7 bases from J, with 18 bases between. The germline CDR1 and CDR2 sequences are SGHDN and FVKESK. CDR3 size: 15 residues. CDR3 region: CASSQYSRGIGEQYF. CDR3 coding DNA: TGTGCCAGCAGCCAATACTCTCGGGGGATTGGGGAGCAGTACTTC.

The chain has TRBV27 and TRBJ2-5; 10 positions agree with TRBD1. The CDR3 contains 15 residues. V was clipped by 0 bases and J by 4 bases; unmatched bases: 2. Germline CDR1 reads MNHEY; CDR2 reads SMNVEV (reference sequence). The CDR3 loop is CASSLSTGGLETQYF. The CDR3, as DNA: TGTGCCAGCAGTTTATCGACAGGGGGCTTAGAGACCCAGTACTTC.

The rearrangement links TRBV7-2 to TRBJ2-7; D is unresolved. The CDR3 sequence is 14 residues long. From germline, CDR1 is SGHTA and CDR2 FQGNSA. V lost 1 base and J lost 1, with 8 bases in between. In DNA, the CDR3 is TGTGCCAGCAGCTTAGGCATTTGGTCCTACGAGCAGTACTTC. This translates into CASSLGIWSYEQYF.

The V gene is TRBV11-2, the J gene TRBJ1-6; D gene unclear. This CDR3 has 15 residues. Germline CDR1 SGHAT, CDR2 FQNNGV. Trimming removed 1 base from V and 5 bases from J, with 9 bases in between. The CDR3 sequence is CASSLGAADNSPLHF. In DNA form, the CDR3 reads TGTGCCAGCAGCTTAGGGGCAGCAGATAATTCACCCCTCCACTTT. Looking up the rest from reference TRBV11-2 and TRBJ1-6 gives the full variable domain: EAGVAQSPRYKIIEKRQSVAFWCNPISGHATLYWYQQILGQGPKLLIQFQNNGVVDDSQLPKDRFSAERLKGVDSTLKIQPAKLEDSAVYLCASSLGAADNSPLHFGNGTRLTVT.

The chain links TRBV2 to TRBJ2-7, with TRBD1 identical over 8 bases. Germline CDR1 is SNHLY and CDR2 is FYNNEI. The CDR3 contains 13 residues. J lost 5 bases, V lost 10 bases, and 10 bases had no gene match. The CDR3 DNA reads TGTGCCACTTCAGGCGGGACAGGCCACGAGCAGTACTTC. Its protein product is CATSGGTGHEQYF.

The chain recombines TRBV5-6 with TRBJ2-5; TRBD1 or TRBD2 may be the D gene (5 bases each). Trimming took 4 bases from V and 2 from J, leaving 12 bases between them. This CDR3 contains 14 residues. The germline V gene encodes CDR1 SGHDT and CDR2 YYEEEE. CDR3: CASSRGVGQETQYF. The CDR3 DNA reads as TGTGCCAGCAGCCGAGGGGTCGGTCAAGAGACCCAGTACTTC.

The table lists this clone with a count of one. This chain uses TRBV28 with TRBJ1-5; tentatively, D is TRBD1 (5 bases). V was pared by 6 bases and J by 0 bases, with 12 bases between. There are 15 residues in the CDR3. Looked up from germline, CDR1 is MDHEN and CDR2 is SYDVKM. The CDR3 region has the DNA TGTGCCAGCAGACTCAGGACAACTAGCAATCAGCCCCAGCATTTT. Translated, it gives CASRLRTTSNQPQHF. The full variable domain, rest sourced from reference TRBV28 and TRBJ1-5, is DVKVTQSSRYLVKRTGEKVFLECVQDMDHENMFWYRQDPGLGLRLIYFSYDVKMKEKGDIPEGYSVSREKKERFSLILESASTNQTSMYLCASRLRTTSNQPQHFGDGTRLSIL.

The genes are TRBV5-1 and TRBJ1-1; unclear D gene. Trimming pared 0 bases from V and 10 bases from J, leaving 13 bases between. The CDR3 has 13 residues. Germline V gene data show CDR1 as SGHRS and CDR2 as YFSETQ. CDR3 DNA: TGCGCCAGCAGCTTGGCTGGCAGAAGCGGAGCTTTCTTT. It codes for CASSLAGRSGAFF.

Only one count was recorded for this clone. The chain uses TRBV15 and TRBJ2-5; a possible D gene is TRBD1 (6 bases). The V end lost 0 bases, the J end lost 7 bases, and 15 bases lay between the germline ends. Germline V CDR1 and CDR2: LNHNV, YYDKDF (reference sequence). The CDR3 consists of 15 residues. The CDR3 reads CATSRDPQGSRTQYF. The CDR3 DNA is TGTGCCACCAGCAGAGACCCACAGGGCTCACGGACCCAGTACTTC.

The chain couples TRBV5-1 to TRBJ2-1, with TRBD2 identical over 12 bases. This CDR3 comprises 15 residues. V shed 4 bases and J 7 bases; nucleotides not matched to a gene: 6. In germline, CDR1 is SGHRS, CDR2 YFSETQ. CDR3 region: CASSTTSGRINEQFF. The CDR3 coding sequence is TGCGCCAGCAGCACCACTAGCGGGAGGATTAATGAGCAGTTCTTC.

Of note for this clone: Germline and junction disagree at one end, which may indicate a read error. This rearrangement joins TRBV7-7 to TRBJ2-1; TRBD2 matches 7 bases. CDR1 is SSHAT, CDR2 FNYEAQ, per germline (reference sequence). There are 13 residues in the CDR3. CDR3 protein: CASSLPGGWEQFF. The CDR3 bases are TGTGCTAGCAGCTTACCGGGGGGATGGGAGCAGTTCTTC.

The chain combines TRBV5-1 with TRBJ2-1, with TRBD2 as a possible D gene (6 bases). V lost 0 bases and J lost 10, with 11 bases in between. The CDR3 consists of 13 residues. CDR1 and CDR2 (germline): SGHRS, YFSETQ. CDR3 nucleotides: TGCGCCAGCAGCTTGGCCGGGGGTTGGGAGCAGTTCTTC. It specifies CASSLAGGWEQFF.

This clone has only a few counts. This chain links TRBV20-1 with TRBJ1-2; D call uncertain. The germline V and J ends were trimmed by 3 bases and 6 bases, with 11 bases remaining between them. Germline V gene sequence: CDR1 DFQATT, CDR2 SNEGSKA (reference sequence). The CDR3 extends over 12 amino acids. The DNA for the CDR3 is TGCAGTGCTAGTGCTACGGCGGATGGCTACACCTTC. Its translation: CSASATADGYTF.

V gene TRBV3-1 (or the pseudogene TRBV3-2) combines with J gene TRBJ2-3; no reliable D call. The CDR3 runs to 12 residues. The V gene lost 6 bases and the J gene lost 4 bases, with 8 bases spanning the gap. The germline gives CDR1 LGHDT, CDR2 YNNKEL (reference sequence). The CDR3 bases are TGTGCCAGCAGTCTATCGTCAGATACGCAGTATTTT. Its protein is CASSLSSDTQYF.